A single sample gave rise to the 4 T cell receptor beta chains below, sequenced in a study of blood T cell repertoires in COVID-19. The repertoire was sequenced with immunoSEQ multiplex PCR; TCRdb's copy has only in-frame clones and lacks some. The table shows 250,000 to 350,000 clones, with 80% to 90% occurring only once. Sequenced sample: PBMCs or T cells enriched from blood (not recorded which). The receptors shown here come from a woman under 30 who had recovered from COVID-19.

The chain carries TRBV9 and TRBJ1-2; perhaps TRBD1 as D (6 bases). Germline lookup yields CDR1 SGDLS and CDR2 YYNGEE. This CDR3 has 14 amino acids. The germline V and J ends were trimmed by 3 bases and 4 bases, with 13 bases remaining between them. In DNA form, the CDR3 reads TGTGCCAGCAGCGACAAGGGGGTCAGCTATGGCTACACCTTC. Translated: CASSDKGVSYGYTF.

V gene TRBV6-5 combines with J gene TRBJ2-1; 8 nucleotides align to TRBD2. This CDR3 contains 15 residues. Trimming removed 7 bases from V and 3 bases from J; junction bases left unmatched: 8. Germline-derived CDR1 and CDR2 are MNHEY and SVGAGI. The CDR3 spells CASTREGRGYNEQFF. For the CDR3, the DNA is TGTGCCAGCACCCGGGAGGGGCGGGGCTACAATGAGCAGTTCTTC.

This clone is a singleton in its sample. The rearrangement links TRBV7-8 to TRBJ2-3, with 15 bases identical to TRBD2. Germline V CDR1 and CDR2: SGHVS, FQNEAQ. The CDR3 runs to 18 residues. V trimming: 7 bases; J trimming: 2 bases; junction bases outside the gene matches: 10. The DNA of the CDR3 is TGTGCCAGCAACGCGGGACTAGCGGGGGGCTCTTACACAGATACGCAGTATTTT. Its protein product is CASNAGLAGGSYTDTQYF.

The CDR3 reads CASSLGSRRMNTEAFF. CDR3 nucleotides: TGTGCCAGCAGTTTAGGGAGCAGAAGAATGAACACTGAAGCTTTCTTT. This chain uses TRBV6-2 or TRBV6-3 with TRBJ1-1; D is uncertain. CDR1 and CDR2 (germline): MNHEY, SVGEGT. The CDR3 runs to 16 residues. With 4 bases removed from V and 0 bases from J, the gap between germline ends came to 15 bases.